A single sample is the source of the 8 T cell receptor beta chains below, sequenced in a study of CD4+ T cells in melanoma (dated by TCRdb to between 2021 and 2024). Library preparation used the immunoSEQ multiplex PCR assay. In its TCRdb copy, this immuneACCESS table keeps in-frame sequences only and misses some clones. Where compared with another copy, unresolved V genes explain less than half of these, and the others have no known cause. Across this sample there are approximately 9,700 clones, with around 79% seen only once. Over 20% of the sample comes from the top ten. The sample consisted of cells from a culture (not recorded whether cultured in vitro). The receptors derive from a human donor with melanoma.

This clone has just a few counts. CDR3 residues: CSVSDSSNTF. The CDR3 nucleotides are TGCAGCGTTTCGGACAGTAGCAACACCTTC. The chain has TRBV29-1 and TRBJ1-2; possibly TRBD1 for D (6 bases). Germline CDR1 SQVTM, CDR2 ANQGSEA. CDR3 length: 10 amino acids. Trimming took off 5 bases at V and 12 bases at J, with 13 bases between the two ends. Using reference TRBV29-1 and TRBJ1-2 for the parts outside the CDR3, the full variable domain is SAVISQKPSRDICQRGTSLTIQCQVDSQVTMMFWYRQQPGQSLTLIATANQGSEATYESGFVIDKFPISRPNLTFSTLTVSNMSPEDSSIYLCSVSDSSNTFGSGTRLTVV.

The CDR3 sequence: CASSLLGAKNIQYF. DNA of the CDR3: TGTGCCAGCAGTTTGTTGGGGGCCAAAAACATTCAGTACTTC. This rearrangement joins TRBV27 to TRBJ2-4, with no clear D. The CDR3 has 14 amino acids. Looked up from germline, CDR1 is MNHEY and CDR2 is SMNVEV (reference sequence). Between the trimmed V and J ends, which lost 3 bases and 1 base, there was a span of 7 bases.

This clone was seen only a few times. V gene TRBV4-1 combines with J gene TRBJ2-5; D perhaps matches TRBD2 (6 bases). Trimming removed 5 bases at V and 0 bases at J, with 10 bases between. The CDR3 is made up of 14 amino acids. Germline V gene data show CDR1 as MGHRA and CDR2 as YSYEKL. The DNA of the CDR3 is TGCGCCAGCAGCTCCTGGGAGGACCAAGAGACCCAGTACTTC. This codes for CASSSWEDQETQYF.

This clone was counted only a few times. The chain couples TRBV7-3 to TRBJ2-2, with D uncertain. This CDR3 has 12 residues. V was pared by 6 bases and J by 8 bases, with 10 bases between. Germline loops: CDR1 SGHTA, CDR2 FQGTGA. This CDR3 reads CASSYIGGELFF. In nucleotides, the CDR3 is TGTGCCAGCAGTTATATAGGGGGGGAGCTGTTTTTT.

The chain is built from TRBV4-1 and TRBJ2-1; the D is unclear. V was trimmed by 0 bases and J by 6 bases, leaving 15 bases between them. Germline CDR1 reads MGHRA; CDR2 reads YSYEKL. This CDR3 is 16 amino acids long. Here the CDR3 DNA reads TGCGCCAGCAGCCAAGATCCGGCAGAGACTTTCAATGAGCAGTTCTTC. It encodes CASSQDPAETFNEQFF.

This clone was detected only a few times. This chain connects TRBV10-2 to TRBJ1-2; the match to TRBD1 covers 9 bases. Germline CDR1 reads WSHSY; CDR2 reads SAAADI. Trimming took 6 bases from V and 5 from J; bases not matched to a gene: 7. The CDR3 extends over 14 amino acids. CDR3 DNA sequence: TGCGCCAGCAGCGCCGGGGACAGGGTATATGGCTACACCTTC. Translated, it gives CASSAGDRVYGYTF.

The chain couples TRBV11-2 to TRBJ2-5; D is perhaps TRBD1 (6 bases). From germline, CDR1 is SGHAT and CDR2 FQNNGV. Trimming took 6 bases from V and 7 from J, leaving 18 bases between them. This CDR3 has 14 amino acids. The CDR3 loop is CASSPSGARWTQYF. DNA for the CDR3: TGTGCCAGCAGTCCCTCAGGGGCCCGGTGGACCCAGTACTTC.

The chain recombines TRBV7-3 with TRBJ2-2; D remains unclear. Per the germline V gene, CDR1 is SGHTA and CDR2 is FQGTGA. The CDR3 is 13 residues long. V lost 0 bases and J 7 bases, leaving 6 bases between the germline ends. The CDR3 DNA reads as TGTGCCAGCAGCTTAACAGGGAACGGGGAGCTGTTTTTT. This sequence encodes CASSLTGNGELFF.